One sample yielded the 2 T cell receptor beta chains listed below, sequenced in a study of HIV-infected patients and healthy controls. Reverse transcription used 450 to 650 ng RNA and constant-region primers for alpha and beta. Separate chain-specific third strand synthesis with multiplexing indices produced the alpha and beta libraries. TCRdb fed the 5' RACE reads into MiXCR, producing one record per CDR3 protein. The table shows about 7,900 distinct CDR3 sequences, with 8.4% occurring only once. Roughly three months, about 14 weeks, into antiretroviral therapy, follow-up blood was collected. The repertoire came from unfractionated whole blood and reflected all unsorted peripheral T cells. This material consisted of blood, taken during antiretroviral therapy. All receptors come from an adult with HIV infection.

By frequency in the sample, this clonotype is medium-sized. The chain combines TRBV5-5 with TRBJ2-7, with 9 bases identical to TRBD1. V was pared by 6 bases and J by 5 bases, with 9 bases of the junction left unmatched. The germline gives CDR1 SGHKS, CDR2 YYEKEE (reference sequence). The length of the CDR3 is 14 residues. CDR3 in DNA: TGTGCCAGCACCGTTGGGACAGGGCTGGACGAGCAGTACTTC. Translation: CASTVGTGLDEQYF.

This clonotype has just a few counts. The rearrangement uses TRBV29-1 and TRBJ1-1; tentatively, D is TRBD1 (5 bases). The CDR3 is made up of 15 amino acids. CDR1 and CDR2 from the germline V gene are SQVTM and ANQGSEA. Trimming removed 7 bases at V and 0 bases at J, with 18 bases between. In nucleotides, the CDR3 is TGCAGCGCAAGAAGAAAGCAGGGAGTGAACACTGAAGCTTTCTTT. Its translation is CSARRKQGVNTEAFF.